The clone carrying this T cell receptor (beta chain) appeared once. This sample stems from a study of blood T cell repertoires in COVID-19. Study in general: The study drew acute and convalescent COVID-19 samples from the United States, Italy and Spain. From T cells, B-cell-depleted T cells, or PBMCs came the material, which was cDNA or gDNA.

V was clipped by 3 bases and J by 3 bases; unmatched bases: 8. The CDR3 is made up of 16 amino acids. The germline V gene has CDR1 SGHRS and CDR2 YFSETQ. Original analysis: Reference gene primer amplification in the assay estimated nucleated cell counts. The protocol was immunoSEQ multiplex PCR, while the TCRdb copy is restricted to in-frame clones and leaves out a portion. The V and J calls and clone size were taken over from that table, and D and trimming were inferred from the DNA. This sample has about 150,000 clones, with 76% found just once. The chain employs TRBV5-1 and TRBJ2-1; 8 nucleotides align to TRBD1. The sequenced material came from peripheral blood. The origin of this receptor is an elderly woman with acute or convalescent COVID-19. The CDR3 spells CASSWGQEDFYNEQFF. The CDR3 coding sequence is TGCGCCAGCAGCTGGGGACAGGAGGATTTCTACAATGAGCAGTTCTTC.